The 23 T cell receptor beta chains in this list originate from one sample, sequenced in a study of regulatory T cells in long-lasting Graves disease. Time point of the sample: newly diagnosed GD, antithyroid drugs for less than 3 months. RNA from PBMCs was the source of the TCR library. Construction of the TCR beta libraries employed iRepertoire HTBI primers in conjunction with Arm-PCR of CDR3 regions. MiXCR, applied by TCRdb to the multiplex PCR reads, yields one record per CDR3 protein. The sample yields fewer than 650,000 distinct CDR3 sequences, 16% seen once. The same data also went into a second study, on T cells in Graves' hyperthyroidism and ophthalmopathy.

This material consisted of peripheral blood mononuclear cells (PBMCs), taken at new diagnosis, from a patient treated with antithyroid drugs. Source of these receptors: a woman aged 25-40 years with Graves disease.

The V call is TRBV7-8, the J call TRBJ2-5, with 10 bases matching TRBD1. CDR1 is SGHVS, CDR2 FQNEAQ, per germline. The CDR3 covers 14 residues. V shed 3 bases, J shed 6 bases, and the junction held 4 bases outside the gene matches. The CDR3 is CASSFGTGVKTQYF. As DNA, the CDR3 is TGTGCCAGCAGCTTCGGGACAGGGGTGAAGACCCAGTACTTC.

The rearrangement joins TRBV6-1 to TRBJ1-2, with no clear D. This CDR3 has 11 amino acids. V lost 7 bases and J lost 7, with 10 bases in between. CDR1 MNHNS and CDR2 SASEGT come from the germline V gene. The CDR3 loop is CASNGRSGYTF. Here the CDR3 DNA reads TGTGCCAGCAATGGCAGGTCTGGCTACACCTTC.

This clonotype was seen ten or more times. The chain is built from TRBV7-9 and TRBJ1-1; D gene ambiguous. V was clipped by 7 bases and J by 1 base, with 10 bases between them. CDR3 length equals 13 residues. Looked up from germline, CDR1 is SEHNR and CDR2 is FQNEAQ (reference sequence). The CDR3 DNA follows: TGTGCCAGCACCCGGACCGCGAACACTGAAGCTTTCTTT. Encoded protein: CASTRTANTEAFF.

This clonotype was seen ten or more times. The chain couples TRBV6-1 to TRBJ1-1; 7 bases match TRBD1. The CDR3 consists of 14 residues. CDR1 MNHNS and CDR2 SASEGT come from the germline V gene. Trimming removed 7 bases from V and 1 base from J; junction bases left unmatched: 6. CDR3 in amino acids: CASIPGTENTEAFF. DNA for the CDR3: TGTGCCAGCATTCCCGGGACAGAGAACACTGAAGCTTTCTTT.

The table lists this clonotype with many counts. The rearrangement joins TRBV27 to TRBJ2-7, with 7 nucleotides matching TRBD2. Looked up from germline, CDR1 is MNHEY and CDR2 is SMNVEV (reference sequence). The CDR3 totals 15 residues. V was pared by 6 bases and J by 3 bases, with 11 bases of the junction left unmatched. CDR3 protein: CASSPLGGGLYEQYF. CDR3 DNA sequence: TGTGCCAGCAGCCCTTTGGGGGGGGGTCTCTACGAGCAGTACTTC.

The chain recombines TRBV24-1 with TRBJ2-2; D may be TRBD2 (5 bases). V lost 3 bases, J lost 6 bases, and 13 bases lay in between. This CDR3 has 15 amino acids. The germline V gene encodes CDR1 KGHDR and CDR2 SFDVKD. The chain's CDR3 is CATSDGSAGPGELFF. In nucleotides, the CDR3 is TGTGCCACCAGTGATGGCAGTGCGGGCCCCGGGGAGCTGTTTTTT.

This clonotype occurred a few times. The rearrangement joins TRBV18 to TRBJ2-7, with TRBD1 matching 9 bases. V shed 5 bases, J shed 3 bases, and the junction held 8 bases outside the gene matches. CDR1 is KGHSH, CDR2 LQKENI, per germline. The CDR3 extends over 15 amino acids. This chain's CDR3 is CASSSRDRAYYEQYF. CDR3 DNA: TGTGCCAGCTCAAGCCGGGACAGGGCTTACTACGAGCAGTACTTC.

The rearrangement uses TRBV13 and TRBJ2-7, with 12 bases that match TRBD2. CDR3 length equals 15 residues. Trimming cost V 5 bases and J 2 bases; bases outside gene matches: 4. The V gene's germline CDR1 is PRHDT and CDR2 FYEKMQ (reference sequence). The CDR3 spells CASSPWTSGAYEQYF. As DNA, the CDR3 is TGTGCCAGCAGCCCCTGGACTAGCGGGGCCTACGAGCAGTACTTC.

This clonotype was found many times. The V and J genes are TRBV9 and TRBJ2-1, with 12 bases lining up with TRBD1. Losses at the gene ends were 5 bases for V and 4 bases for J; bases not matched to a gene: 4. The germline gives CDR1 SGDLS, CDR2 YYNGEE. The CDR3 is 15 amino acids. Here the CDR3 DNA reads TGTGCCAGCAGTGAGGGACAGGGGGCTTACAATGAGCAGTTCTTC. Its protein is CASSEGQGAYNEQFF.

This clonotype was picked up many times. The gene calls are TRBV2 and TRBJ1-2; TRBD1 matches 8 bases. J gave up 8 bases and V 6 bases, and 8 bases lay outside the gene matches. Germline loops: CDR1 SNHLY, CDR2 FYNNEI. The CDR3 runs 13 residues. The CDR3 spells CASSPQGARGYTF. Written as DNA, the CDR3 is TGTGCCAGCAGCCCCCAGGGGGCTCGGGGCTACACCTTC.

This clonotype has more than one count but fewer than ten. This chain connects TRBV6-2 or TRBV6-3 to TRBJ2-2; D is unclear. Germline V gene data show CDR1 as MNHEY and CDR2 as SVGEGT. This CDR3 is built from 16 residues. Trimming removed 0 bases at V and 0 bases at J, with 8 bases between. CDR3 in amino acids: CASSYSPATNTGELFF. As DNA, the CDR3 is TGTGCCAGCAGTTACTCCCCCGCCACGAACACCGGGGAGCTGTTTTTT.

This clonotype was found many times. The genes are TRBV12-3 or TRBV12-4 and TRBJ1-2; D remains ambiguous. The CDR3 covers 11 residues. The ends were cut back, 6 bases at V and 4 bases at J, with 6 bases in the middle. The DNA of the CDR3 is TGTGCCAGCAGGTTCCGCTATGGCTACACCTTC. It codes for CASRFRYGYTF.

V usage is TRBV3-1 and J usage is TRBJ1-5; D call uncertain. Looked up from germline, CDR1 is LGHDT and CDR2 is YNNKEL (reference sequence). Trimming left V 1 base short and J 4 bases short, with 8 bases between. The CDR3 is 14 amino acids. The CDR3 nucleotides are TGTGCCAGCAGCCAAGGTGCTGGGAATCAGCCCCAGCATTTT. Its protein product is CASSQGAGNQPQHF.

The gene calls are TRBV3-1 and TRBJ1-2; weak D call: TRBD1 (5 bases). This CDR3 comprises 17 residues. The germline gives CDR1 LGHDT, CDR2 YNNKEL (reference sequence). V was cut by 0 bases and J by 5 bases, with 19 bases left in between. Here the CDR3 reads CASSQEAGPILTYGYTF. In nucleotides, the CDR3 is TGTGCCAGCAGCCAAGAAGCGGGACCGATCCTAACATATGGCTACACCTTC.

There are many counts of this clonotype. The V and J genes are TRBV2 and TRBJ2-1; 8 nucleotides align to TRBD2. CDR1 is SNHLY, CDR2 FYNNEI, per germline. Trimming at V came to 3 bases and at J to 6 bases, leaving 4 bases not matched to a gene. The CDR3 loop spans 14 amino acids. CDR3: CASSDLSGANEQFF. The CDR3 DNA is TGTGCCAGCAGTGATCTTAGCGGGGCCAATGAGCAGTTCTTC. Using reference TRBV2 and TRBJ2-1 for the parts outside the CDR3, the full variable domain is EPEVTQTPSHQVTQMGQEVILRCVPISNHLYFYWYRQILGQKVEFLVSFYNNEISEKSEIFDDQFSVERPDGSNFTLKIRSTKLEDSAMYFCASSDLSGANEQFFGPGTRLTVL.

This clonotype was recorded many times. The V gene is TRBV28, the J gene TRBJ2-5; no reliable D call. V was clipped by 8 bases and J by 2 bases, with 6 bases between them. Per germline, CDR1 MDHEN and CDR2 SYDVKM. The CDR3 runs 11 residues. This CDR3 is CASGLQETQYF. DNA of the CDR3: TGTGCCAGCGGATTACAAGAGACCCAGTACTTC.

This clonotype was counted between two and nine times. The chain employs TRBV20-1 and TRBJ1-1, with no clear D. The CDR3 sequence is 11 residues long. V lost 1 base and J lost 8, with 8 bases in between. The germline CDR1 and CDR2 sequences are DFQATT and SNEGSKA (reference sequence). This chain's CDR3 is CSARVRGEAFF. The CDR3 DNA reads TGCAGTGCTAGAGTAAGAGGAGAAGCTTTCTTT.

The chain recombines TRBV5-6 with TRBJ1-5; 8 nucleotides align to TRBD1. V trimming: 1 base; J trimming: 1 base; junction bases outside the gene matches: 4. CDR1 is SGHDT, CDR2 YYEEEE, per germline. The CDR3 runs to 16 residues. CDR3 amino acids: CASSLQTGASNQPQHF. CDR3 coding DNA: TGTGCCAGCAGCTTGCAGACAGGGGCGAGCAATCAGCCCCAGCATTTT.

This chain joins TRBV18 and TRBJ1-6; weak D call: TRBD1 (6 bases). V lost 3 bases, J lost 14 bases, and 17 bases lay in between. CDR3 length: 14 residues. Germline-derived CDR1 and CDR2 are KGHSH and LQKENI. The CDR3 is CASSPRDTQAALHF. The CDR3 DNA reads TGTGCCAGCTCACCCCGGGACACCCAGGCGGCCCTCCACTTT.

At least ten counts were recorded for this clonotype. The CDR3 DNA reads TGTGCCAGCAGCTTAGATCACAGGTTAGGCACTGAAGCTTTCTTT. This sequence encodes CASSLDHRLGTEAFF. The J gene is TRBJ1-1, the V gene TRBV11-2, with D maybe TRBD1 (5 bases). The V end lost 0 bases, the J end lost 4 bases, and 12 bases lay between the germline ends. CDR3 length equals 15 residues. CDR1 is SGHAT and CDR2 is FQNNGV in the germline V gene.

In its sample, this clonotype was seen many times. The J gene is TRBJ1-1, the V gene TRBV6-1; D is possibly TRBD1 (6 bases). The CDR3 spans 17 residues. V lost 4 bases, J lost 1 base, and 19 bases lay in between. Germline V gene data show CDR1 as MNHNS and CDR2 as SASEGT. The chain's CDR3 is CASSGRTALGTNTEAFF. The DNA of the CDR3 is TGTGCCAGCAGTGGAAGGACAGCTCTGGGCACGAACACTGAAGCTTTCTTT.

This chain joins TRBV27 and TRBJ2-3; TRBD2 matches at 10 bases. CDR1 is MNHEY, CDR2 SMNVEV, per germline (reference sequence). This CDR3 spans 14 amino acids. V lost 10 bases and J lost 6; bases outside the gene matches: 10. CDR3: CATSLAGAGDTQYF. For the CDR3, the DNA is TGTGCCACAAGTCTAGCGGGAGCAGGCGATACGCAGTATTTT.

This clonotype has at least ten counts. The chain combines TRBV30 with TRBJ2-1; 7 bases align to TRBD1. The CDR3 has 14 residues. Germline CDR1 GTSNPN, CDR2 SVGIG (reference sequence). CDR3 nucleotide sequence: TGTGCGTATAGGGGGCTAGCCTCTGTTGGTGAGCAGTTCTTC. Protein product: CAYRGLASVGEQFF.